The 22 T cell receptor beta chains given below trace back to one sample, sequenced in a study of shared clonotypes between healthy human individuals (dated by TCRdb to about 2020). Library creation used the immunoSEQ multiplex PCR assay. The clones in this table, taken by TCRdb from immuneACCESS, are in-frame only. Not every clone is retained; where verified, under half of the shortfall comes from an unresolved V gene, and the cause of the rest is unknown. Counted in this sample were some 2.3 million clones; over 85% of them appeared once. Clones ranked in the top ten supply 0.39% of the sample. The sequenced sample consisted of naive CD4+ T cells from PBMCs. Per the publication, the cell subset or site label means: CD45RA+ positively selected. Source of these receptors: a man between 18 and 35 years old in good health. Some clones in this sample may be carry-over from other donors' samples.

This sequence joins TRBV19 and TRBJ2-3, with 10 bases lining up with TRBD2. The CDR3 has 17 amino acids. V lost 2 bases to trimming and J lost 2 bases; unmatched junction nucleotides: 7. The germline V gene encodes CDR1 LNHDA and CDR2 SQIVND (reference sequence). CDR3 sequence (DNA): TGTGCCAGTAGTATATCCCCCGGACTAGCGGCCACAGATACGCAGTATTTT. Protein product: CASSISPGLAATDTQYF.

On this clone: Other DNA sequences in this specimen translate into the identical CDR3. The CDR3 protein is CASSLALATDTQYF. DNA of the CDR3: TGTGCCAGCAGCTTGGCGCTAGCAACAGATACGCAGTATTTT. J is TRBJ2-3 and V is TRBV7-2; weak D call: TRBD2 (5 bases). V was clipped by 3 bases and J by 3 bases, with 10 bases between them. The CDR3 runs to 14 residues. Germline CDR1 is SGHTA and CDR2 is FQGNSA.

The V gene is TRBV5-1, the J gene TRBJ1-3, with D tentatively TRBD1 (6 bases). Trimming pared 1 base from V and 0 bases from J, leaving 11 bases between. CDR1 SGHRS and CDR2 YFSETQ come from the germline V gene. The CDR3 has 16 amino acids. The CDR3 reads CASSLTGADSGNTIYF. CDR3 DNA sequence: TGCGCCAGCAGCTTGACGGGGGCCGACTCTGGAAACACCATATATTTT.

The rearrangement joins TRBV5-8 to TRBJ2-1; TRBD2 matches at 10 bases. V trimming: 2 bases; J trimming: 4 bases; junction bases outside the gene matches: 3. This CDR3 has 15 residues. CDR1 is SGHTS and CDR2 is YDEGEE in the germline V gene. The CDR3: CASSLSGRAYNEQFF. The CDR3 bases are TGTGCCAGCAGCTTAAGCGGGAGGGCATACAATGAGCAGTTCTTC.

The CDR3 here is CASTNNPGTSGFNEQFF. DNA of the CDR3: TGCGCCAGCACCAACAACCCCGGGACTAGCGGATTCAATGAGCAGTTCTTC. This rearrangement joins TRBV5-1 to TRBJ2-1; 11 positions agree with TRBD2. This CDR3 is 17 amino acids long. V dropped 6 bases and J dropped 6; count of bases not matched to a gene: 14. The V gene's germline CDR1 is SGHRS and CDR2 YFSETQ.

This chain's CDR3 is CASSPEWDNEQFF. The CDR3 DNA reads TGTGCCAGTAGTCCGGAGTGGGACAATGAGCAGTTCTTC. The chain employs TRBV19 and TRBJ2-1; D unresolved. CDR1 is LNHDA and CDR2 is SQIVND in the germline V gene (reference sequence). V shed 5 bases and J shed 5 bases, with 10 bases lying between them. The CDR3 length is 13 residues.

Concerning this clone itself: The same CDR3 arises from other DNA sequences in this sample as well. This rearrangement joins TRBV20-1 to TRBJ2-1; no firm D call. This CDR3 contains 10 residues. Trimming took 6 bases from V and 8 from J, leaving 8 bases between them. Per the germline V gene, CDR1 is DFQATT and CDR2 is SNEGSKA (reference sequence). The CDR3 sequence: CSAPVHEQFF. The CDR3 DNA reads TGCAGTGCCCCCGTACATGAGCAGTTCTTC.

This clone showed up just once. The chain uses TRBV7-2 and TRBJ1-2, with 8 nucleotides matching TRBD1. The CDR3 length is 17 residues. V lost 5 bases, J lost 3 bases, and 14 bases stayed unmatched. The germline gives CDR1 SGHTA, CDR2 FQGNSA. CDR3 nucleotides: TGTGCCAGCAGCCGAGACAGGGGCCGACACTTAGACTATGGCTACACCTTC. Its protein product is CASSRDRGRHLDYGYTF.

Only one count was recorded for this clone. The chain links TRBV7-2 to TRBJ2-6, with a tentative D call TRBD1 (5 bases). Germline assignment: CDR1 SGHTA and CDR2 FQGNSA. CDR3 size: 15 residues. V was trimmed by 7 bases and J by 3 bases, leaving 13 bases between them. CDR3 loop: CASTRVLLGANVLTF. CDR3 nucleotides: TGTGCCAGCACCAGGGTCCTCCTTGGGGCCAACGTCCTGACTTTC.

The chain recombines TRBV29-1 with TRBJ2-1; TRBD2 matches at 9 bases. The V gene end was trimmed by 7 bases and the J gene end by 4 bases; junction bases not matched to a gene: 8. The CDR3 loop spans 14 amino acids. Looked up from germline, CDR1 is SQVTM and CDR2 is ANQGSEA. CDR3 nucleotide sequence: TGCAGCGGTACCGGGACTAGCAGATACAATGAGCAGTTCTTC. Translation gives CSGTGTSRYNEQFF.

The chain carries TRBV7-2 and TRBJ2-1, with 9 bases aligning to TRBD2. Germline trimming cut 4 bases from V and 4 bases from J; bases unmatched to any gene: 8. Germline lookup yields CDR1 SGHTA and CDR2 FQGNSA. This CDR3 has 16 amino acids. CDR3 coding DNA: TGTGCCAGCAGCTCACCCCTAGCGGGGTCATACAATGAGCAGTTCTTC. Its protein product is CASSSPLAGSYNEQFF.

The chain employs TRBV5-1 and TRBJ2-7; 8 nucleotides agree with TRBD2. The CDR3 length is 16 residues. Germline CDR1 SGHRS, CDR2 YFSETQ. V was clipped by 2 bases and J by 5 bases; unmatched bases: 12. The CDR3 loop is CASSFSQSGSLHEQYF. Written as DNA, the CDR3 is TGCGCCAGCAGCTTTTCCCAAAGCGGGAGTCTACACGAGCAGTACTTC.

This chain links TRBV7-8 with TRBJ2-3, with no clear D. This CDR3 has 12 residues. Per the germline V gene, CDR1 is SGHVS and CDR2 is FQNEAQ. V was trimmed by 1 base and J by 4 bases, leaving 3 bases between them. As DNA, the CDR3 is TGTGCCAGCAGCTTAGTCTCAGATACGCAGTATTTT. Its translation: CASSLVSDTQYF.

This clone was detected a few times. This chain uses TRBV5-6 with TRBJ1-1; no clear D. V lost 3 bases, J lost 5 bases, and 11 bases lay in between. Germline-derived CDR1 and CDR2 are SGHDT and YYEEEE. The CDR3 contains 13 residues. The CDR3 DNA reads as TGTGCCAGCAGCTGGGATCTGGGGACTGAAGCTTTCTTT. Protein sequence: CASSWDLGTEAFF.

This clone was counted a single time. The chain combines TRBV5-5 with TRBJ2-5; D is unclear. Germline V CDR1 and CDR2: SGHKS, YYEKEE (reference sequence). The ends were cut back, 0 bases at V and 2 bases at J, with 8 bases in the middle. The CDR3 spans 14 residues. The DNA of the CDR3 is TGTGCCAGCAGCTTGGTAACAGCACAAGAGACCCAGTACTTC. This translates into CASSLVTAQETQYF.

This clone appeared a few times. This chain uses TRBV10-3 with TRBJ1-5; possible D gene TRBD1, 6 bases. The CDR3 runs 13 residues. Germline V CDR1 and CDR2: ENHRY, SYGVKD. V dropped 8 bases and J dropped 5 bases, with 13 bases sitting between them. CDR3 nucleotides: TGTGCCATCTCGGACAGAGACGATCAGCCCCAGCATTTT. This encodes CAISDRDDQPQHF.

This clone has only a few counts. The chain combines TRBV7-6 with TRBJ1-1; TRBD1 agrees at 9 bases. Germline V gives CDR1 SGHVS, CDR2 FNYEAQ. This CDR3 region has 14 residues. V gave up 5 bases and J gave up 4 bases; unmatched junction bases: 5. The CDR3 DNA sequence: TGTGCCAGCAGCCCCCTGACAGGGGGCACTGAAGCTTTCTTT. Translating it yields CASSPLTGGTEAFF.

Comments on this clone: Other DNA sequences in the same sample also yield this CDR3. This chain joins TRBV4-1 and TRBJ1-2; D might be TRBD1 (6 bases). Trimming shortened V by 4 bases and J by 2 bases, and 11 bases separated the two germline ends. Per the germline V gene, CDR1 is MGHRA and CDR2 is YSYEKL. This CDR3 comprises 14 residues. In nucleotides, the CDR3 is TGCGCCAGCAGCCGGGGGACAACGAACTATGGCTACACCTTC. This codes for CASSRGTTNYGYTF.

The chain recombines TRBV5-1 with TRBJ2-7; the match to TRBD2 covers 13 bases. Germline V gene lookup returns CDR1 SGHRS and CDR2 YFSETQ. This CDR3 is built from 15 residues. Losses at the gene ends were 2 bases for V and 6 bases for J; bases not matched to a gene: 5. The CDR3 sequence: CASSLGLAGVSEQYF. CDR3 nucleotide sequence: TGCGCCAGCAGCTTAGGACTAGCGGGAGTTTCCGAGCAGTACTTC. Using reference TRBV5-1 and TRBJ2-7 for the parts outside the CDR3, the full variable domain is KAGVTQTPRYLIKTRGQQVTLSCSPISGHRSVSWYQQTPGQGLQFLFEYFSETQRNKGNFPGRFSGRQFSNSRSEMNVSTLELGDSALYLCASSLGLAGVSEQYFGPGTRLTVT.

In the case of this clone: In the same sample, other DNA sequences code for this CDR3. This chain joins TRBV28 and TRBJ2-1; no clear D gene. Germline V gene sequence: CDR1 MDHEN, CDR2 SYDVKM. The CDR3 is 11 amino acids. Trimming took off 2 bases at V and 9 bases at J, with 5 bases between the two ends. CDR3: CASSLRLEQFF. CDR3 nucleotides: TGTGCCAGCAGTTTACGGCTTGAGCAGTTCTTC.

V is TRBV4-2 and J is TRBJ2-7; 13 bases match TRBD2. The V gene end was trimmed by 4 bases and the J gene end by 4 bases; junction bases not matched to a gene: 7. The CDR3 covers 16 residues. Looked up from germline, CDR1 is LGHNA and CDR2 is YNFKEQ. CDR3 nucleotide sequence: TGTGCCAGCAGCCGCCGGACTAGCGGGAGAAAATACGAGCAGTACTTC. Its protein is CASSRRTSGRKYEQYF.

This clone was seen only a few times. The same CDR3 arises from other DNA sequences in this sample as well. The V call is TRBV19, the J call TRBJ1-5; D is perhaps TRBD1 (6 bases). V lost 4 bases and J 2 bases, leaving 6 bases between the germline ends. The CDR3 sequence is 13 residues long. Per the germline V gene, CDR1 is LNHDA and CDR2 is SQIVND (reference sequence). DNA for the CDR3: TGTGCCAGTAGTAGACAGGGCAATCAGCCCCAGCATTTT. The encoded protein is CASSRQGNQPQHF.